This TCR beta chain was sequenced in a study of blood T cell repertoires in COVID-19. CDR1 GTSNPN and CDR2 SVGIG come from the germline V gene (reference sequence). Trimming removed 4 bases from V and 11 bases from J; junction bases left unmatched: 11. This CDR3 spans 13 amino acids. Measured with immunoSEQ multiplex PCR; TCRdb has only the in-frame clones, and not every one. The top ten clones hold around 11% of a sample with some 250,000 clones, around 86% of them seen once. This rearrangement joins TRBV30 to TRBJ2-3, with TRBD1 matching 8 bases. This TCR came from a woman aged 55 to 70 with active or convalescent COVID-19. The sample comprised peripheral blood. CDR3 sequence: CAWIRDRHMGQYF. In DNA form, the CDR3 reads TGTGCCTGGATTAGGGACAGGCATATGGGGCAGTATTTT. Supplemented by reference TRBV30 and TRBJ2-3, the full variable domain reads SQTIHQWPATLVQPVGSPLSLECTVEGTSNPNLYWYRQAAGRGLQLLFYSVGIGQISSEVPQNLSASRPQDRQFILSSKKLLLSDSGFYLCAWIRDRHMGQYFGPGTRLTVL.